These T cell receptor beta chains were read from a single sample in a study of vaccination and CD4 T cells after COVID-19. From the PCR reads, TCRdb called clonotypes with MiXCR, one entry per CDR3 protein. The sample yields about 25,000 distinct CDR3 sequences, 67% seen once. For these receptors, no antigen is known. The sequencing here drew on CD4+ T cells from blood, cultured in vitro, taken after SARS-CoV-2 vaccination. Source of these receptors: a human donor who received a COVID-19 vaccine. Each CDR3 is given with its conserved first and last residue. D genes are given only for firm matches. Clone size is not always given. Where it is, it says once, few, many or a class for expanded clones.

d_gene,v_gene,abundance,j_gene,CDR3aa,CDR3nt
.,TRBV6-1,.,TRBJ1-5,CASRALRTFTQHF,TGTGCCAGCAGAGCCCTTAGAACCTTTACCCAGCATTTT
.,TRBV7-8,.,TRBJ1-2,CASSLGGHDGYTF,TGTGCCAGCAGCTTAGGAGGACACGACGGCTACACCTTC
.,TRBV7-2,.,TRBJ2-7,CASSSWASRSYEQYF,TGTGCCAGCAGCTCGTGGGCCTCACGATCCTACGAGCAGTACTTC
.,TRBV24-1,once,TRBJ2-4,CATSPEGANIQYF,TGTGCCACCAGCCCGGAGGGGGCAAACATTCAGTACTTC
TRBD1,TRBV30,few,TRBJ1-2,CAWSNGQGGGYTF,TGTGCCTGGAGCAATGGACAGGGCGGAGGCTACACCTTC
TRBD2,TRBV5-1,once,TRBJ2-3,CASSSLTSGGRTDTQYF,TGCGCCAGCAGCTCCCTTACTAGCGGGGGGCGCACAGATACGCAGTATTTT
.,TRBV7-9,.,TRBJ1-5,CASSLAPGLSNQPQHF,TGTGCCAGCAGCCTGGCCCCGGGACTGAGCAATCAGCCCCAGCATTTT
TRBD2,TRBV6-1,once,TRBJ2-3,CASSTGGSTDTQYF,TGTGCCAGCAGTACGGGGGGAAGCACAGATACGCAGTATTTT
.,TRBV7-8,.,TRBJ1-1,CASRRSGSLRQNTEAFF,TGTGCCAGCAGGAGATCCGGGAGCCTCAGGCAGAACACTGAAGCTTTCTTT
.,TRBV19,.,TRBJ1-2,CASSIEGSYGYTF,TGTGCCAGTAGTATAGAGGGGTCCTATGGCTACACCTTC
.,TRBV7-3,.,TRBJ1-1,CASSPDGEYTEAFF,TGTGCCAGCAGCCCCGACGGGGAGTACACTGAAGCTTTCTTT
.,TRBV15,.,TRBJ1-6,CATRRDGTDSPLHF,TGTGCCACCAGAAGAGACGGGACGGATTCACCCCTCCACTTT
.,TRBV6-1,once,TRBJ2-2,CASRTTSPNTGELFF,TGTGCCAGCAGGACAACTAGTCCGAACACCGGGGAGCTGTTTTTT
.,TRBV2,.,TRBJ2-5,CASSEAYETQYF,TGTGCCAGCAGTGAAGCGTACGAGACCCAGTACTTC
TRBD1,TRBV24-1,.,TRBJ2-7,CATSDRGGDEQYF,TGTGCCACCAGCGACAGGGGAGGAGACGAGCAGTACTTC
TRBD2,TRBV7-8,.,TRBJ2-5,CASSPGTSGIRYQETQYF,TGTGCCAGCAGCCCCGGGACTAGCGGGATCCGATACCAAGAGACCCAGTACTTC
TRBD2,TRBV6-4,few,TRBJ2-3,CASSDGLADTQYF,TGTGCCAGCAGTGACGGACTAGCAGATACGCAGTATTTT
.,TRBV27,.,TRBJ2-3,CASSLRRTDTQYF,TGTGCCAGCAGTTTACGGCGCACAGATACGCAGTATTTT
TRBD2,TRBV12-3/TRBV12-4,.,TRBJ2-5,CASSFGLAGEETQYF,TGTGCCAGCAGTTTCGGTCTAGCGGGGGAAGAGACCCAGTACTTC
TRBD2,TRBV6-4,once,TRBJ2-3,CASSDSALAGGPGGWTDTQYF,TGTGCCAGCAGTGACTCCGCTCTAGCGGGGGGGCCAGGCGGGTGGACAGATACGCAGTATTTT
TRBD1,TRBV30,.,TRBJ1-5,CARDQGAGQPQHF,TGTGCCAGGGACCAGGGGGCAGGTCAGCCCCAGCATTTT
.,TRBV12-3/TRBV12-4,once,TRBJ1-2,CASSFRMNYGYTF,TGTGCCAGCAGTTTCCGAATGAACTATGGCTACACCTTC